The 25 T cell receptor beta chains in this list originate from one sample, sequenced in a study of T cell responses to AZD1222 COVID-19 vaccine listed by TCRdb under 2021. Interpreted using the paper, the time point label stands for: baseline before first vaccination. The library was obtained by the immunoSEQ multiplex PCR assay. TCRdb obtained this table from immuneACCESS and retained in-frame rearrangements with V and J assigned. These tables miss some clones; where compared with another copy, unresolved V genes account for less than half of the shortfall, and the remainder is unexplained. The sample records around 130,000 clones, over 90% of which are singletons. Jointly, the top ten make up around 6.6% of the sample. This specimen consisted of peripheral blood, obtained on day 0 of AZD1222 vaccination. All receptors come from an adult in good health.

This chain uses TRBV19 with TRBJ2-1; D is unresolved. The ends were cut back, 1 base at V and 4 bases at J, with 11 bases in the middle. The V gene's germline CDR1 is LNHDA and CDR2 SQIVND (reference sequence). The CDR3 consists of 15 residues. CDR3 in amino acids: CASSIAAIPYNEQFF. CDR3 DNA: TGTGCCAGTAGTATAGCGGCTATCCCATACAATGAGCAGTTCTTC.

The V and J genes are TRBV3-1 (or the pseudogene TRBV3-2) and TRBJ2-5, with 13 bases aligning to TRBD2. Germline-derived CDR1 and CDR2 are LGHDT and YNNKEL (reference sequence). The CDR3 sequence is 17 residues long. Germline trimming cut 1 base from V and 2 bases from J; bases unmatched to any gene: 4. The CDR3 protein is CASSQGLAGGLQETQYF. The CDR3, as DNA: TGTGCCAGCAGCCAAGGACTAGCGGGAGGTTTGCAAGAGACCCAGTACTTC.

The chain employs TRBV5-6 and TRBJ1-5, with 8 nucleotides matching TRBD1. The V segment lost 3 bases and the J segment 7 bases; nucleotides outside the gene matches: 3. CDR1 is SGHDT and CDR2 is YYEEEE in the germline V gene. CDR3 length equals 13 residues. The CDR3 sequence is CASSYRGGQPQHF. The CDR3 nucleotides are TGTGCCAGCAGCTACAGGGGGGGCCAGCCCCAGCATTTT.

This clone was detected once. The chain joins TRBV6-5 to TRBJ1-1; D unresolved. CDR1 and CDR2 from the germline V gene are MNHEY and SVGAGI. The V end lost 6 bases, the J end lost 5 bases, and 10 bases lay between the germline ends. The CDR3 loop spans 12 amino acids. The CDR3, as DNA: TGTGCCAGCAGAGACCCCCATACTGAAGCTTTCTTT. Translating it yields CASRDPHTEAFF.

This chain joins TRBV4-2 and TRBJ1-1, with D tentatively TRBD1 (5 bases). The CDR3 has 15 residues. Germline V gives CDR1 LGHNA, CDR2 YNFKEQ. The germline V and J ends were trimmed by 4 bases and 5 bases, with 17 bases remaining between them. CDR3 nucleotide sequence: TGTGCCAGCAGCCCCGAAGGGTCAGGGTGGACTGAAGCTTTCTTT. As protein: CASSPEGSGWTEAFF.

This chain links TRBV28 with TRBJ1-5; D not resolved. Germline CDR1 MDHEN, CDR2 SYDVKM. This CDR3 has 16 residues. Between the trimmed V and J ends, which lost 6 bases and 2 bases, there was a span of 17 bases. Here the CDR3 reads CASSIAGGLGNQPQHF. CDR3 bases: TGTGCCAGCAGCATTGCCGGAGGATTGGGCAATCAGCCCCAGCATTTT.

The rearrangement links TRBV7-9 to TRBJ1-3, with 7 bases that match TRBD1. Germline lookup yields CDR1 SEHNR and CDR2 FQNEAQ (reference sequence). Germline trimming cut 5 bases from V and 0 bases from J; bases unmatched to any gene: 7. This CDR3 contains 16 residues. The CDR3 DNA is TGTGCCAGCAGCCCCTGGACAGGCGACTCTGGAAACACCATATATTTT. Protein product: CASSPWTGDSGNTIYF.

The chain carries TRBV7-9 and TRBJ1-1, with D unresolved. V shed 0 bases and J shed 10 bases, with 9 bases lying between them. The CDR3 loop spans 12 amino acids. Per the germline V gene, CDR1 is SEHNR and CDR2 is FQNEAQ (reference sequence). The CDR3 DNA is TGTGCCAGCAGCTTAGCGAAAGGCGGAGCTTTCTTT. It encodes CASSLAKGGAFF. Full variable domain (outside the CDR3, taken from reference TRBV7-9 and TRBJ1-1): DTGVSQNPRHKITKRGQNVTFRCDPISEHNRLYWYRQTLGQGPEFLTYFQNEAQLEKSRLLSDRFSAERPKGSFSTLEIQRTEQGDSAMYLCASSLAKGGAFFGQGTRLTVV.

The V and J genes are TRBV14 and TRBJ1-2; possibly TRBD1 for D (5 bases). The V and J ends lost 0 bases and 5 bases respectively, with 19 bases between them. From germline, CDR1 is SGHDN and CDR2 FVKESK. The CDR3 is made up of 17 amino acids. The CDR3 coding sequence is TGTGCCAGCAGCCAAGATGATGGAGGGGCCAGGCGGTATGGCTACACCTTC. This codes for CASSQDDGGARRYGYTF.

The V and J genes are TRBV10-3 and TRBJ1-1; D uncertain. Germline lookup yields CDR1 ENHRY and CDR2 SYGVKD. V was trimmed by 4 bases and J by 6 bases, leaving 9 bases between them. The length of the CDR3 is 12 residues. The CDR3 region is CAISGGGAEAFF. CDR3 sequence (DNA): TGTGCCATCAGTGGGGGTGGGGCTGAAGCTTTCTTT.

This chain links TRBV6-6 with TRBJ1-5; 8 positions match TRBD1. Losses at the gene ends were 5 bases for V and 4 bases for J; bases not matched to a gene: 10. Germline CDR1 and CDR2: MNHNY and SVGAGI (reference sequence). This CDR3 spans 16 amino acids. The CDR3 nucleotides read TGTGCCAGCAGTCTACTTGGACAGGGCGGAAATCAGCCCCAGCATTTT. It encodes CASSLLGQGGNQPQHF.

The chain employs TRBV19 and TRBJ2-2; TRBD2 matches 9 bases. Germline-derived CDR1 and CDR2 are LNHDA and SQIVND (reference sequence). Trimming at V came to 4 bases and at J to 0 bases, leaving 3 bases not matched to a gene. This CDR3 comprises 16 residues. As DNA, the CDR3 is TGTGCCAGTAGTAAAGGGACTAGCCCGAACACCGGGGAGCTGTTTTTT. Its protein product is CASSKGTSPNTGELFF.

The chain employs TRBV5-1 and TRBJ2-3; 7 nucleotides agree with TRBD1. CDR1 SGHRS and CDR2 YFSETQ come from the germline V gene. The ends lost 0 bases at V and 0 bases at J; junction bases unmatched: 7. The CDR3 consists of 17 residues. The CDR3 sequence is CASSLGTGAASTDTQYF. The CDR3, as DNA: TGCGCCAGCAGCTTGGGAACAGGGGCGGCAAGCACAGATACGCAGTATTTT.

The gene calls are TRBV5-1 and TRBJ2-2; 15 bases line up with TRBD2. In germline, CDR1 is SGHRS, CDR2 YFSETQ. The CDR3 is made up of 16 amino acids. Germline trimming cut 6 bases from V and 5 bases from J; bases unmatched to any gene: 5. CDR3 residues: CASTPGLAGGTGELFF. DNA for the CDR3: TGCGCCAGCACACCGGGACTAGCGGGAGGAACCGGGGAGCTGTTTTTT.

Worth noting for this clone: The junction does not match germline at one end; this may be a read error. V usage is TRBV11-2 and J usage is TRBJ2-7; D remains unclear. Germline V CDR1 and CDR2: SGHAT, FQNNGV. The CDR3 consists of 12 residues. CDR3 nucleotide sequence: TGTGCCAGCAGCTTGGTGGTGGCAGCCGCTGACTTC. Translated, it gives CASSLVVAAADF.

The rearrangement joins TRBV6-5 to TRBJ2-1, with 8 nucleotides matching TRBD2. This CDR3 has 15 residues. The ends lost 4 bases at V and 6 bases at J; junction bases unmatched: 8. Looked up from germline, CDR1 is MNHEY and CDR2 is SVGAGI. The CDR3 protein is CASSFPGAGVNEQFF. CDR3 nucleotide sequence: TGTGCCAGCAGTTTCCCAGGAGCGGGAGTCAATGAGCAGTTCTTC.

The gene calls are TRBV29-1 and TRBJ2-7; D not resolved. CDR3 length: 12 amino acids. V was pared by 3 bases and J by 0 bases, with 6 bases between. Germline V gene data show CDR1 as SQVTM and CDR2 as ANQGSEA. Here the CDR3 DNA reads TGCAGCGTTGAGCATAGCTCCTACGAGCAGTACTTC. It translates to CSVEHSSYEQYF.

This chain connects TRBV10-3 to TRBJ2-5; TRBD1 aligns across 10 bases. CDR3 size: 13 residues. Trimming at V came to 9 bases and at J to 5 bases, leaving 6 bases not matched to a gene. Per the germline V gene, CDR1 is ENHRY and CDR2 is SYGVKD. The CDR3 nucleotides read TGTGCCATGGGGGGGACAGGGGTGGAGACCCAGTACTTC. Its translation: CAMGGTGVETQYF.

The chain combines TRBV14 with TRBJ1-1, with 7 bases that match TRBD1. Germline CDR1 reads SGHDN; CDR2 reads FVKESK. The CDR3 sequence is 17 residues long. Trimming cost V 2 bases and J 0 bases; bases outside gene matches: 9. The CDR3 loop is CASSQSRGLGMNTEAFF. The CDR3, as DNA: TGTGCCAGCAGCCAAAGTAGGGGGCTAGGGATGAACACTGAAGCTTTCTTT.

This rearrangement joins TRBV18 to TRBJ2-2, with D hard to call. Looked up from germline, CDR1 is KGHSH and CDR2 is LQKENI. The CDR3 is 15 amino acids. The V end was cut by 0 bases, the J end by 0 bases, with 5 bases between. This chain's CDR3 is CASSPPGSNTGELFF. The CDR3 DNA sequence: TGTGCCAGCTCACCACCAGGGTCGAACACCGGGGAGCTGTTTTTT. Full variable domain (remainder filled in from reference TRBV18 and TRBJ2-2): NAGVMQNPRHLVRRRGQEARLRCSPMKGHSHVYWYRQLPEEGLKFMVYLQKENIIDESGMPKERFSAEFPKEGPSILRIQQVVRGDSAAYFCASSPPGSNTGELFFGEGSRLTVL.

The CDR3 coding sequence is TGTGCCAGCAGCTTGGCTGGGACAGGGACCATCTTTAACTATGGCTACACCTTC. Its translation is CASSLAGTGTIFNYGYTF. This chain links TRBV5-8 with TRBJ1-2; the match to TRBD1 covers 9 bases. Per germline, CDR1 SGHTS and CDR2 YDEGEE. V shed 0 bases, J shed 1 base, and the junction held 10 bases outside the gene matches. The CDR3 consists of 18 residues.

This sequence joins TRBV18 and TRBJ2-3; 9 bases agree with TRBD2. Germline CDR1 and CDR2: KGHSH and LQKENI. V shed 4 bases and J 0 bases; nucleotides not matched to a gene: 2. This CDR3 is 15 amino acids long. The CDR3 sequence is CASSLAGVSTDTQYF. As DNA, the CDR3 is TGTGCCAGCTCACTAGCGGGAGTTAGCACAGATACGCAGTATTTT. The entire variable domain, with the rest obtained from reference TRBV18 and TRBJ2-3, is as follows: NAGVMQNPRHLVRRRGQEARLRCSPMKGHSHVYWYRQLPEEGLKFMVYLQKENIIDESGMPKERFSAEFPKEGPSILRIQQVVRGDSAAYFCASSLAGVSTDTQYFGPGTRLTVL.

The rearrangement joins TRBV25-1 to TRBJ2-1; the D is unclear. The CDR3 contains 11 residues. CDR1 is MGHDK and CDR2 is SYGVNS in the germline V gene. V dropped 4 bases and J dropped 10 bases, with 8 bases sitting between them. CDR3 sequence (DNA): TGTGCCAGCAGTGGGTTGGGGGAGCAGTTCTTC. It specifies CASSGLGEQFF. Supplemented by reference TRBV25-1 and TRBJ2-1, the full variable domain reads EADIYQTPRYLVIGTGKKITLECSQTMGHDKMYWYQQDPGMELHLIHYSYGVNSTEKGDLSSESTVSRIRTEHFPLTLESARPSHTSQYLCASSGLGEQFFGPGTRLTVL.

The genes are TRBV27 and TRBJ1-2; 9 bases match TRBD1. Germline CDR1 is MNHEY and CDR2 is SMNVEV (reference sequence). The CDR3 extends over 14 amino acids. The V and J ends lost 5 bases and 6 bases, in that order; junction bases with no gene match: 7. CDR3 nucleotides: TGTGCCAGCAGTCTCCAGACAGGGGGGGATGGCTACACCTTC. Its protein is CASSLQTGGDGYTF.

The rearrangement joins TRBV4-2 to TRBJ1-6, with D possibly matching TRBD1 (5 bases). With 4 bases removed from V and 8 bases from J, the gap between germline ends came to 24 bases. Germline values: CDR1 LGHNA, CDR2 YNFKEQ. The CDR3 contains 18 residues. CDR3 bases: TGTGCCAGCAGCCCGAGACTGGGGAGGGGTTCAACTGATTCACCCCTCCACTTT. Protein product: CASSPRLGRGSTDSPLHF.